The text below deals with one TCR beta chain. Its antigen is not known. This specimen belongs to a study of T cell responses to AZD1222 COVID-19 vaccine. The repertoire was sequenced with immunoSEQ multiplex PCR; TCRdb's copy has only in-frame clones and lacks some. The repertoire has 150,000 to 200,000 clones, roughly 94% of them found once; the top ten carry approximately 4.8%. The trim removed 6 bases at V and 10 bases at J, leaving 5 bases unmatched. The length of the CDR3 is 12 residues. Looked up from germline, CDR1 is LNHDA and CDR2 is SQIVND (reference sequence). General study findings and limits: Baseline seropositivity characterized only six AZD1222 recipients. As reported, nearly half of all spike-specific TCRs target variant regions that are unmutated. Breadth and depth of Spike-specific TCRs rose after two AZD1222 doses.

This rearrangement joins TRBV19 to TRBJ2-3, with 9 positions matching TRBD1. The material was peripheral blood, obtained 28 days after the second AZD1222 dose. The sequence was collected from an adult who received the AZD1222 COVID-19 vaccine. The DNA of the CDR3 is TGTGCCAGTAGCCAACAGGGGGCAGCGCAGTATTTT. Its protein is CASSQQGAAQYF. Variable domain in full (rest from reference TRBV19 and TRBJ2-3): DGGITQSPKYLFRKEGQNVTLSCEQNLNHDAMYWYRQDPGQGLRLIYYSQIVNDFQKGDIAEGYSVSREKKESFPLTVTSAQKNPTAFYLCASSQQGAAQYFGPGTRLTVL.